The 19 T cell receptor beta chains listed next were all sequenced from one sample in a study of blood T cell repertoires in COVID-19 (dated by TCRdb to the early 2020s). Libraries were built with the immunoSEQ multiplex PCR assay. Imported from immuneACCESS, the table was reduced by TCRdb to in-frame sequences with V and J called. These copies leave out some clones; in studies compared against another copy, an unresolved V gene accounts for under half, and the cause of the remainder is not known. The sample has about 210,000 clones on record, about 89% of them singletons. The ten largest clones take up roughly 5% of the sample. The sample taken for sequencing was peripheral blood. The receptors come from a woman in her 40s with acute or convalescent COVID-19.

The chain carries TRBV25-1 and TRBJ1-1; 9 nucleotides match TRBD1. The CDR3 consists of 15 residues. Per germline, CDR1 MGHDK and CDR2 SYGVNS. Losses at the gene ends were 3 bases for V and 8 bases for J; bases not matched to a gene: 10. As DNA, the CDR3 is TGTGCCAGCAGTGACCCCGGGACAGGGTCTTTAGAAGCTTTCTTT. It specifies CASSDPGTGSLEAFF.

The genes are TRBV11-2 and TRBJ2-3, with TRBD2 matching 7 bases. This CDR3 comprises 15 residues. J was trimmed by 5 bases and V by 5 bases; bases with no gene match: 10. CDR1 SGHAT and CDR2 FQNNGV come from the germline V gene. The CDR3 region has the DNA TGTGCCAGCAGCAATCTTAGGGAGGGACTAGATACGCAGTATTTT. Its protein is CASSNLREGLDTQYF.

The chain uses TRBV6-5 and TRBJ1-1; the match to TRBD1 covers 7 bases. Germline V gene data show CDR1 as MNHEY and CDR2 as SVGAGI. This CDR3 contains 13 residues. The DNA for the CDR3 is TGTGGCGCCCGACAGGGAAGGAACACTGAAGCTTTCTTT. It specifies CGARQGRNTEAFF.

This rearrangement joins TRBV18 to TRBJ1-5, with a tentative D call TRBD1 (5 bases). Germline CDR1 is KGHSH and CDR2 is LQKENI. Trimming cost V 8 bases and J 5 bases, with 16 bases left between them. The CDR3 has 14 residues. In DNA, the CDR3 is TGTGCCAGCACGGTTGCAGGGTTTGATCAGCCCCAGCATTTT. Protein sequence: CASTVAGFDQPQHF.

The CDR3 DNA is TGTGCCAGTCGGGACCTGCGGTGGGGGGACCCGAGGGATCAAGCTTTCTTT. Translated: CASRDLRWGDPRDQAFF. This chain links TRBV19 with TRBJ1-1, with TRBD1 as a possible D gene (5 bases). V was trimmed by 8 bases and J by 9 bases, leaving 31 bases between them. The CDR3 has 17 amino acids. The V gene's germline CDR1 is LNHDA and CDR2 SQIVND (reference sequence).

The gene calls are TRBV13 and TRBJ1-3; TRBD1 agrees at 10 bases. After removal of 5 bases from V and 9 bases from J, the junction contained 10 bases not matched to a gene. This CDR3 spans 15 amino acids. CDR1 is PRHDT and CDR2 is FYEKMQ in the germline V gene (reference sequence). The CDR3 nucleotides are TGTGCCAGCAGCAGTAGGGACAGGGGAGGGGGCACCATATATTTT. It yields the protein CASSSRDRGGGTIYF.

The V gene is TRBV5-5, the J gene TRBJ1-4; 7 positions agree with TRBD1. The V gene's germline CDR1 is SGHKS and CDR2 YYEKEE (reference sequence). Losses at the gene ends were 4 bases for V and 7 bases for J; bases not matched to a gene: 16. The length of the CDR3 is 17 residues. The CDR3 loop reads CASSTVPGQSGSEKLFF. The CDR3 DNA is TGTGCCAGCAGCACCGTCCCGGGACAGTCCGGGAGTGAAAAACTGTTTTTT.

This clone was picked up one time. V gene TRBV9 combines with J gene TRBJ1-1; D is ambiguous. The CDR3 has 15 amino acids. The germline CDR1 and CDR2 sequences are SGDLS and YYNGEE. V was shortened by 6 bases and J by 4 bases, with 19 bases between the two germline ends. The CDR3 reads CASTRREREATEAFF. The CDR3 nucleotides are TGTGCCAGCACCCGACGGGAGAGGGAGGCCACTGAAGCTTTCTTT. Complete variable domain (other parts from reference TRBV9 and TRBJ1-1): DSGVTQTPKHLITATGQRVTLRCSPRSGDLSVYWYQQSLDQGLQFLIQYYNGEERAKGNILERFSAQQFPDLHSELNLSSLELGDSALYFCASTRREREATEAFFGQGTRLTVV.

The chain recombines TRBV20-1 with TRBJ2-1; 8 nucleotides line up with TRBD2. The germline gives CDR1 DFQATT, CDR2 SNEGSKA (reference sequence). The CDR3 contains 16 residues. Trimming cost V 4 bases and J 4 bases; bases outside gene matches: 12. CDR3 sequence (DNA): TGCAGTGCTATTGATACGGGGGGGTCCCTTTACAATGAGCAGTTCTTC. It encodes CSAIDTGGSLYNEQFF.

This chain connects TRBV5-6 to TRBJ1-2; the match to TRBD1 covers 9 bases. Unmatched junction bases numbered 14, after V lost 6 bases and J lost 8 bases. The CDR3 has 15 residues. CDR1 is SGHDT and CDR2 is YYEEEE in the germline V gene. This CDR3 reads CASTISGTGIGGYTF. The CDR3 coding sequence is TGTGCCAGCACTATATCCGGGACAGGGATCGGCGGCTACACCTTC.

This chain uses TRBV5-4 with TRBJ2-3; 9 bases map to TRBD2. Germline CDR1 reads SGHNT; CDR2 reads YYREEE (reference sequence). V dropped 4 bases and J dropped 4; count of bases not matched to a gene: 16. The CDR3 is 18 residues long. As DNA, the CDR3 is TGTGCCAGCAGCCCTCCTGATCGCGGGGGGGCATGGGCAGATACGCAGTATTTT. As protein: CASSPPDRGGAWADTQYF.

The chain links TRBV5-1 to TRBJ2-3; 10 bases match TRBD1. The CDR3 is made up of 15 amino acids. Trimming cost V 3 bases and J 5 bases; bases outside gene matches: 6. Germline V gene sequence: CDR1 SGHRS, CDR2 YFSETQ. In DNA form, the CDR3 reads TGCGCCAGCAGCTCCCGGGACAGGGGAGGAGATACGCAGTATTTT. Encoded protein: CASSSRDRGGDTQYF.

The rearrangement uses TRBV7-2 and TRBJ1-2; possibly TRBD1 for D (6 bases). Germline loops: CDR1 SGHTA, CDR2 FQGNSA. Trimming pared 1 base from V and 4 bases from J, leaving 10 bases between. The length of the CDR3 is 14 residues. CDR3 loop: CASSLETGSYGYTF. DNA of the CDR3: TGTGCCAGCAGCTTAGAAACAGGGAGCTATGGCTACACCTTC.

The V gene is TRBV19, the J gene TRBJ1-4, with 11 bases matching TRBD1. The germline V gene encodes CDR1 LNHDA and CDR2 SQIVND (reference sequence). This CDR3 is 15 amino acids long. V shed 3 bases and J 8 bases; nucleotides not matched to a gene: 5. CDR3 in amino acids: CASSIGQGAREKLFF. The CDR3, as DNA: TGTGCCAGTAGTATTGGACAGGGGGCGCGGGAAAAACTGTTTTTT. The variable domain in full, with the rest retrieved from reference TRBV19 and TRBJ1-4, is DGGITQSPKYLFRKEGQNVTLSCEQNLNHDAMYWYRQDPGQGLRLIYYSQIVNDFQKGDIAEGYSVSREKKESFPLTVTSAQKNPTAFYLCASSIGQGAREKLFFGSGTQLSVL.

The chain joins TRBV7-9 to TRBJ1-4, with a possible D match to TRBD1 (5 bases). Germline CDR1 and CDR2: SEHNR and FQNEAQ (reference sequence). The CDR3 spans 16 residues. V was pared by 5 bases and J by 7 bases, with 20 bases between. The CDR3 sequence is CASSHKKPRASEKLFF. The CDR3 DNA reads as TGTGCCAGCAGCCACAAAAAACCCAGGGCCAGTGAAAAACTGTTTTTT.

CDR3 residues: CASSSTGAGANVLTF. CDR3 bases: TGTGCCAGTAGTTCTACAGGGGCCGGGGCCAACGTCCTGACTTTC. The rearrangement links TRBV19 to TRBJ2-6; 7 bases map to TRBD1. This CDR3 spans 15 amino acids. Germline V gene sequence: CDR1 LNHDA, CDR2 SQIVND (reference sequence). The V segment lost 5 bases and the J segment 4 bases; nucleotides outside the gene matches: 5.

The V gene is TRBV3-1 (or the pseudogene TRBV3-2), the J gene TRBJ1-2, with 8 bases fitting TRBD1. Trimming cost V 5 bases and J 7 bases; bases outside gene matches: 15. Germline CDR1 LGHDT, CDR2 YNNKEL (reference sequence). The CDR3 loop spans 16 amino acids. In DNA, the CDR3 is TGTGCCAGCAGCGGCCTTTTGTACCAGGGGGCGGGTGGCTACACCTTC. As protein: CASSGLLYQGAGGYTF.

The rearrangement uses TRBV30 and TRBJ1-6, with D perhaps TRBD1 (5 bases). Germline V CDR1 and CDR2: GTSNPN, SVGIG (reference sequence). Trimming removed 4 bases from V and 15 bases from J, with 19 bases in between. CDR3 length: 13 residues. The CDR3, as DNA: TGTGCCTGGACTATCGCCCCCCGACAGAGCCTCCACTTT. Amino acid sequence: CAWTIAPRQSLHF. Complete variable domain (other parts from reference TRBV30 and TRBJ1-6): SQTIHQWPATLVQPVGSPLSLECTVEGTSNPNLYWYRQAAGRGLQLLFYSVGIGQISSEVPQNLSASRPQDRQFILSSKKLLLSDSGFYLCAWTIAPRQSLHFGNGTRLTVT.

There are a few counts of this clone. This sequence joins TRBV30 and TRBJ2-3; D may be TRBD1 (5 bases). V lost 2 bases to trimming and J lost 1 base, with 7 bases between them. This CDR3 is 13 amino acids long. Per the germline V gene, CDR1 is GTSNPN and CDR2 is SVGIG (reference sequence). The CDR3 DNA is TGTGCCTGGAGTTTGGGGCGCACAGATACGCAGTATTTT. Residues: CAWSLGRTDTQYF.